This T cell receptor beta chain is from a study of immune evolution from preneoplasia to lung adenocarcinoma. CDR3 size: 15 residues. The V and J ends lost 0 bases and 0 bases respectively, with 10 bases between them. Germline values: CDR1 SGHRS, CDR2 YFSETQ. Generated by immunoSEQ multiplex PCR, the TCRdb table keeps only in-frame clones and is missing some. The table lists fewer than 50,000 clones, 65% to 80% of them singletons. The J gene is TRBJ2-7, the V gene TRBV5-1; D not certain. The clonotype comes from a person between 55 and 70 years old with lung adenocarcinoma. Sequencing input: FFPE invasive lung adenocarcinoma tissue. CDR3: CASSLDSLSSYEQYF. CDR3 nucleotides: TGCGCCAGCAGCTTGGACAGCCTCAGCTCCTACGAGCAGTACTTC.